Each of the 20 T cell receptor beta chains below was sequenced from the same sample in a study of cytomegalovirus exposure and HLA in healthy donors. This PCR relied on a set of 60 Vbeta primers and 13 Jbeta primers. The data were produced by immunoSEQ multiplex PCR, yet TCRdb's version contains in-frame clones alone and is incomplete. Found here are under 130,000 clones, 65% to 80% of them singletons; the top ten hold approximately 10%. Sequenced: PBMCs. Receptor source: a woman under 30 in good health and CMV-seropositive.

This chain links TRBV6-5 with TRBJ2-7; 8 nucleotides match TRBD1. V lost 6 bases and J lost 0; bases outside the gene matches: 4. The germline CDR1 and CDR2 sequences are MNHEY and SVGAGI. The CDR3 is 14 residues long. The CDR3 region has the DNA TGTGCCAGCAGACGAGGACAGGGCTCCTACGAGCAGTACTTC. It specifies CASRRGQGSYEQYF.

The V gene is TRBV6-6, the J gene TRBJ2-3; 11 positions match TRBD2. Germline V lookup: CDR1 MNHNY, CDR2 SVGAGI (reference sequence). V was pared by 5 bases and J by 2 bases, with 6 bases of the junction left unmatched. The CDR3 runs to 16 residues. CDR3 nucleotides: TGTGCCAGCAGTCGTGGGACTAGCGGTTACACAGATACGCAGTATTTT. Residues: CASSRGTSGYTDTQYF.

The rearrangement uses TRBV28 and TRBJ2-6, with a tentative D call TRBD1 (5 bases). V dropped 5 bases and J dropped 2 bases, with 10 bases sitting between them. Looked up from germline, CDR1 is MDHEN and CDR2 is SYDVKM. The CDR3 contains 15 residues. The DNA for the CDR3 is TGTGCCAGCAGTCCCGACAGACCTGGGGCCAACGTCCTGACTTTC. Encoded protein: CASSPDRPGANVLTF. Variable domain in full (rest from reference TRBV28 and TRBJ2-6): DVKVTQSSRYLVKRTGEKVFLECVQDMDHENMFWYRQDPGLGLRLIYFSYDVKMKEKGDIPEGYSVSREKKERFSLILESASTNQTSMYLCASSPDRPGANVLTFGAGSRLTVL.

The chain employs TRBV7-6 and TRBJ1-5; 11 bases match TRBD1. Germline assignment: CDR1 SGHVS and CDR2 FNYEAQ. The length of the CDR3 is 17 residues. The J segment lost 4 bases and the V segment lost 1 base, leaving 6 bases of the junction unmatched. The CDR3 DNA follows: TGTGCCAGCAGCTTAGGCACCGGGACAGGGGGAAATCAGCCCCAGCATTTT. Translated: CASSLGTGTGGNQPQHF. The variable domain in full, completed from reference TRBV7-6 and TRBJ1-5, reads GAGVSQSPRYKVTKRGQDVALRCDPISGHVSLYWYRQALGQGPEFLTYFNYEAQQDKSGLPNDRFSAERPEGSISTLTIQRTEQRDSAMYRCASSLGTGTGGNQPQHFGDGTRLSIL.

This chain uses TRBV7-3 with TRBJ2-7, with TRBD2 identical over 7 bases. V lost 1 base, J lost 7 bases, and 7 bases stayed unmatched. Germline loops: CDR1 SGHTA, CDR2 FQGTGA. The CDR3 totals 14 residues. CDR3 amino acids: CASSLMSASGEQYF. CDR3 coding DNA: TGTGCCAGCAGCTTAATGTCGGCTAGCGGTGAGCAGTACTTC.

V is TRBV7-6 and J is TRBJ1-1, with D uncertain. The germline gives CDR1 SGHVS, CDR2 FNYEAQ. The CDR3 loop spans 14 amino acids. V dropped 1 base and J dropped 1 base, with 7 bases sitting between them. The CDR3 reads CASSLEWANTEAFF. DNA of the CDR3: TGTGCCAGCAGCTTAGAATGGGCGAACACTGAAGCTTTCTTT.

The chain combines TRBV10-2 with TRBJ2-5, with TRBD2 identical over 12 bases. This CDR3 has 15 amino acids. Germline trimming cut 4 bases from V and 4 bases from J; bases unmatched to any gene: 4. Germline V gene data show CDR1 as WSHSY and CDR2 as SAAADI. CDR3 region: CASSVLAGGRETQYF. CDR3 nucleotides: TGCGCCAGCAGTGTTCTAGCGGGGGGGCGAGAGACCCAGTACTTC.

The chain uses TRBV11-2 and TRBJ2-5; tentative D call: TRBD1 (6 bases). The V end lost 6 bases, the J end lost 5 bases, and 13 bases lay between the germline ends. This CDR3 spans 13 amino acids. Germline V CDR1 and CDR2: SGHAT, FQNNGV. The CDR3 loop reads CASSPDRRETQYF. CDR3 bases: TGTGCCAGCAGTCCTGACAGGAGGGAGACCCAGTACTTC. The whole variable domain, remainder taken from reference TRBV11-2 and TRBJ2-5, is EAGVAQSPRYKIIEKRQSVAFWCNPISGHATLYWYQQILGQGPKLLIQFQNNGVVDDSQLPKDRFSAERLKGVDSTLKIQPAKLEDSAVYLCASSPDRRETQYFGPGTRLLVL.

The chain couples TRBV19 to TRBJ1-2, with 12 bases fitting TRBD1. V lost 3 bases and J lost 4; bases outside the gene matches: 9. CDR1 and CDR2 from the germline V gene are LNHDA and SQIVND (reference sequence). This CDR3 is 17 amino acids long. The CDR3 bases are TGTGCCAGTAGTATTACGGGACAGGGGGCGCGACTCTATGGCTACACCTTC. It translates to CASSITGQGARLYGYTF.

This chain links TRBV2 with TRBJ1-5; maybe TRBD1 (5 bases). Germline CDR1 and CDR2: SNHLY and FYNNEI. The CDR3 is made up of 16 amino acids. V was clipped by 4 bases and J by 5 bases, with 18 bases between them. The CDR3 loop reads CASSGVTAGSDQPQHF. The CDR3 DNA is TGTGCCAGCAGTGGAGTAACAGCAGGGTCGGATCAGCCCCAGCATTTT.

The V call is TRBV5-4, the J call TRBJ2-7; 8 bases are shared with TRBD2. The CDR3 consists of 17 residues. After removal of 4 bases from V and 1 base from J, the junction contained 13 bases not matched to a gene. The germline V gene encodes CDR1 SGHNT and CDR2 YYREEE (reference sequence). CDR3 residues: CASSPPGVAGRSYEQYF. The CDR3 DNA follows: TGTGCCAGCAGCCCCCCGGGTGTAGCGGGAAGATCCTACGAGCAGTACTTC.

The chain carries TRBV7-2 and TRBJ2-7; TRBD2 aligns across 11 bases. CDR3 size: 16 residues. Trimming at V came to 6 bases and at J to 4 bases, leaving 11 bases not matched to a gene. In germline, CDR1 is SGHTA, CDR2 FQGNSA. The CDR3 DNA reads TGTGCCAGCAGTAGGGACTTCACTAGCGGGAGATACGAGCAGTACTTC. Amino acid sequence: CASSRDFTSGRYEQYF.

The rearrangement links TRBV5-4 to TRBJ2-3; 8 bases are a match to TRBD2. The length of the CDR3 is 14 residues. Germline V gene sequence: CDR1 SGHNT, CDR2 YYREEE (reference sequence). J was trimmed by 6 bases and V by 1 base; bases with no gene match: 4. CDR3 amino acids: CASSLRGGTDTQYF. As DNA, the CDR3 is TGTGCCAGCAGCTTGCGCGGGGGGACTGATACGCAGTATTTT.

The V call is TRBV4-1, the J call TRBJ2-3, with 10 bases fitting TRBD2. Germline CDR1 and CDR2: MGHRA and YSYEKL. This CDR3 spans 15 amino acids. Losses at the gene ends were 5 bases for V and 6 bases for J; bases not matched to a gene: 8. The chain's CDR3 is CASSFPGTSEDTQYF. Written as DNA, the CDR3 is TGCGCCAGCAGCTTCCCCGGGACTAGCGAGGATACGCAGTATTTT.

The chain uses TRBV5-4 and TRBJ2-5; 8 bases map to TRBD2. The J call may be faulty, since TRBJ2-7 better matches the DNA end. CDR1 SGHNT and CDR2 YYREEE come from the germline V gene (reference sequence). The CDR3 covers 13 residues. CDR3 residues: CASRLAGRYEQYF. The CDR3 DNA reads as TGTGCCAGCAGGCTAGCGGGTCGCTACGAGCAGTACTTC.

The V call is TRBV10-3, the J call TRBJ1-2; TRBD1 matches at 7 bases. The CDR3 covers 13 residues. Germline values: CDR1 ENHRY, CDR2 SYGVKD. Trimming cost V 7 bases and J 6 bases; bases outside gene matches: 8. Here the CDR3 reads CAITGTAMDGYTF. The CDR3 region has the DNA TGTGCCATCACCGGGACAGCTATGGATGGCTACACCTTC.

This chain links TRBV7-9 with TRBJ2-7; TRBD2 aligns across 10 bases. The ends lost 2 bases at V and 2 bases at J; junction bases unmatched: 3. The CDR3 consists of 15 residues. Germline CDR1 SEHNR, CDR2 FQNEAQ (reference sequence). CDR3 sequence (DNA): TGTGCCAGCAGCTTACTAGCGGGAGCCACCTACGAGCAGTACTTC. Protein product: CASSLLAGATYEQYF.

The chain carries TRBV7-3 and TRBJ1-6; the match to TRBD1 covers 7 bases. The CDR3 is 15 amino acids. Per germline, CDR1 SGHTA and CDR2 FQGTGA. Losses at the gene ends were 5 bases for V and 6 bases for J; bases not matched to a gene: 7. In DNA, the CDR3 is TGTGCCAGCAGCAGCCAGGGGGGCCTTAATTCACCCCTCCACTTT. Translation: CASSSQGGLNSPLHF.

The V and J genes are TRBV15 and TRBJ1-4; D gene unclear. Deletions cut 0 bases from V and 8 bases from J, with 13 bases between. The CDR3 extends over 15 amino acids. Germline V gene data show CDR1 as LNHNV and CDR2 as YYDKDF (reference sequence). As DNA, the CDR3 is TGTGCCACCAGCAGAGATCCGGGGTACGGGGAAAAACTGTTTTTT. It translates to CATSRDPGYGEKLFF.

The rearrangement joins TRBV4-2 to TRBJ2-7; weak D call: TRBD1 (5 bases). CDR1 and CDR2 (germline): LGHNA, YNFKEQ. V lost 1 base and J 7 bases, leaving 17 bases between the germline ends. The CDR3 runs to 15 residues. The CDR3 DNA sequence: TGTGCCAGCAGCCAAGGGGGCCGCTCGTTCTCAGAGCAGTACTTC. Amino acids: CASSQGGRSFSEQYF.